The 13 T cell receptor beta chains reported below all come from one sample, sequenced in a study of blood T cell repertoires in COVID-19. Profiled with immunoSEQ multiplex PCR; TCRdb holds only in-frame clones, not every one. The sample lists over 40,000 clones; about 80% were seen once. Sequencing was performed on peripheral blood. These receptor sequences come from a human donor in a cohort sampled during active COVID-19.

The V and J genes are TRBV7-6 and TRBJ2-7, with D maybe TRBD2 (5 bases). This CDR3 spans 13 amino acids. Germline V CDR1 and CDR2: SGHVS, FNYEAQ. Trimming took 4 bases from V and 4 from J, leaving 11 bases between them. The CDR3, as DNA: TGTGCCAGCAGCTCCAGCGCGGGTTACGAGCAGTACTTC. Translating gives CASSSSAGYEQYF.

The chain has TRBV5-1 and TRBJ2-6; 7 bases align to TRBD2. This CDR3 is 18 amino acids long. V gave up 4 bases and J gave up 0 bases; unmatched junction bases: 10. The germline CDR1 and CDR2 sequences are SGHRS and YFSETQ. The DNA for the CDR3 is TGCGCCAGCAGCCCGGAGGGAGGGCCCGTCTCTGGGGCCAACGTCCTGACTTTC. Amino acids: CASSPEGGPVSGANVLTF.

The chain uses TRBV6-1 and TRBJ2-3; 7 bases match TRBD1. CDR1 is MNHNS and CDR2 is SASEGT in the germline V gene. The CDR3 is 17 residues long. The V gene end was trimmed by 3 bases and the J gene end by 7 bases; junction bases not matched to a gene: 16. This CDR3 reads CASSDLRSTGLGNTQYF. Here the CDR3 DNA reads TGTGCCAGCAGTGACCTCCGCTCGACAGGGTTGGGAAATACGCAGTATTTT.

The chain recombines TRBV29-1 with TRBJ2-7; TRBD1 matches at 9 bases. CDR1 is SQVTM, CDR2 ANQGSEA, per germline. This CDR3 is 14 amino acids long. The V segment lost 4 bases and the J segment 8 bases; nucleotides outside the gene matches: 12. CDR3 sequence: CSVAPTGQGRQQYF. CDR3 coding DNA: TGCAGCGTTGCCCCTACGGGACAGGGCCGTCAGCAGTACTTC.

The gene calls are TRBV7-6 and TRBJ2-2; D gene unclear. Trimming pared 2 bases from V and 6 bases from J, leaving 4 bases between. Germline CDR1 SGHVS, CDR2 FNYEAQ. The CDR3 spans 12 residues. This CDR3 is CASSLWPGELFF. CDR3 DNA: TGTGCCAGCAGCTTATGGCCCGGGGAGCTGTTTTTT.

V gene TRBV9 combines with J gene TRBJ2-2; 7 bases are a match to TRBD2. The CDR3 has 16 amino acids. In germline, CDR1 is SGDLS, CDR2 YYNGEE. V gave up 0 bases and J gave up 1 base; unmatched junction bases: 3. CDR3 nucleotides: TGTGCCAGCAGCGTAGCGGCGGGGGTGAACACCGGGGAGCTGTTTTTT. Its translation: CASSVAAGVNTGELFF.

The chain carries TRBV24-1 and TRBJ2-1; TRBD2 aligns across 10 bases. The length of the CDR3 is 15 residues. After removal of 3 bases from V and 7 bases from J, the junction contained 5 bases not matched to a gene. The germline gives CDR1 KGHDR, CDR2 SFDVKD. The CDR3 DNA reads as TGTGCCACCAGTGATCCGCGGACTAGCGGTAATGAGCAGTTCTTC. It translates to CATSDPRTSGNEQFF.

The gene calls are TRBV7-9 and TRBJ1-4, with 10 bases lining up with TRBD1. Germline lookup yields CDR1 SEHNR and CDR2 FQNEAQ (reference sequence). V lost 4 bases, J lost 7 bases, and 3 bases stayed unmatched. The CDR3 runs to 14 residues. The chain's CDR3 is CASSSDRGSEKLFF. The CDR3, as DNA: TGTGCCAGCAGCTCGGACAGGGGGAGTGAAAAACTGTTTTTT.

This clone has just a few counts. The rearrangement links TRBV1 to TRBJ1-2; the table's D gene call, TRBD1, was not cross checked with the DNA. TRBV1 is deemed a pseudogene. CDR3 size: 10 residues. The CDR3 reads CTSSHTGRFF. In DNA, the CDR3 is TGCACCAGCAGCCATACAGGCCGCTTCTTC.

The rearrangement uses TRBV4-2 and TRBJ1-2; D gene ambiguous. This CDR3 comprises 13 residues. With 4 bases removed from V and 3 bases from J, the gap between germline ends came to 9 bases. CDR1 is LGHNA and CDR2 is YNFKEQ in the germline V gene. CDR3 region: CASSPGFYYGYTF. DNA of the CDR3: TGTGCCAGCAGCCCTGGCTTCTACTATGGCTACACCTTC.

This chain joins TRBV2 and TRBJ1-2; D not certain. The CDR3 extends over 13 amino acids. V dropped 2 bases and J dropped 4 bases, with 8 bases sitting between them. Looked up from germline, CDR1 is SNHLY and CDR2 is FYNNEI. The CDR3 DNA reads TGTGCCAGCAGTGAACCGGGTCGCTATGGCTACACCTTC. This gives the protein CASSEPGRYGYTF.

The V call is TRBV10-3, the J call TRBJ2-3; D is perhaps TRBD2 (5 bases). V shed 3 bases and J shed 7 bases, with 8 bases lying between them. The CDR3 has 12 residues. Per germline, CDR1 ENHRY and CDR2 SYGVKD. The CDR3 here is CAISEAVNTQYF. The CDR3 nucleotides read TGTGCCATCAGTGAAGCGGTGAATACGCAGTATTTT.

The V and J genes are TRBV7-9 and TRBJ1-2; 8 bases line up with TRBD1. Germline assignment: CDR1 SEHNR and CDR2 FQNEAQ (reference sequence). After removal of 5 bases from V and 5 bases from J, the junction contained 19 bases not matched to a gene. There are 18 residues in the CDR3. The CDR3 sequence is CASSRYQASGQGRYGYTF. CDR3 bases: TGTGCCAGCAGCCGTTATCAAGCCTCCGGACAGGGACGATATGGCTACACCTTC.